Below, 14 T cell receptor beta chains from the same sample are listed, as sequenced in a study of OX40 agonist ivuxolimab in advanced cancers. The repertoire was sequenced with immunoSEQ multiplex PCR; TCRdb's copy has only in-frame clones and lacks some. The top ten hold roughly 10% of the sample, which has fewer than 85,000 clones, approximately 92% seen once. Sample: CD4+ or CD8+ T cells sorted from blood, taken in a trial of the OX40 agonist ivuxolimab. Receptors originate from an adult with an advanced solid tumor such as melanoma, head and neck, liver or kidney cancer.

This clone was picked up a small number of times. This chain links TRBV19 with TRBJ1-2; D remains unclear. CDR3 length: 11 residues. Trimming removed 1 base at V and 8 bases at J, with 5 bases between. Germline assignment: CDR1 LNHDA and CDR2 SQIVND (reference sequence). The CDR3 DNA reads TGTGCCAGTAGTATAGGTCGGGGCTACACCTTC. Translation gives CASSIGRGYTF.

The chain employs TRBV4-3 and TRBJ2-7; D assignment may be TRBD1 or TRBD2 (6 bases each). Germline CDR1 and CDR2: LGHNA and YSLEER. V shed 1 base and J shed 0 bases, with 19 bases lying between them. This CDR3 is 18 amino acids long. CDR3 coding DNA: TGCGCCAGCAGCCAAGGGGTGGTCTGGGGGGCTCCCTCCTACGAGCAGTACTTC. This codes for CASSQGVVWGAPSYEQYF.

The CDR3 spells CASSVGDRGSEAFF. CDR3 bases: TGTGCCAGCAGCGTAGGAGACAGGGGCTCTGAAGCTTTCTTT. The chain recombines TRBV9 with TRBJ1-1; 8 positions agree with TRBD1. Germline V gene lookup returns CDR1 SGDLS and CDR2 YYNGEE. This CDR3 spans 14 amino acids. Losses at the gene ends were 0 bases for V and 6 bases for J; bases not matched to a gene: 4.

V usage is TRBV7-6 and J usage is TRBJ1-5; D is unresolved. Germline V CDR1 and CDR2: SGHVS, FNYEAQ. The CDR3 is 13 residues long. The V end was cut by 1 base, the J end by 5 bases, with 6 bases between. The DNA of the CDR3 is TGTGCCAGCAGCTTAGAAGTACATCAGCCCCAGCATTTT. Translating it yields CASSLEVHQPQHF.

Written as DNA, the CDR3 is TGTGCCAGGGGGGGGCGCGAGCAGTACTTC. It specifies CARGGREQYF. The chain carries TRBV2 and TRBJ2-7, with D possibly matching TRBD2 (7 bases). The ends were cut back, 9 bases at V and 6 bases at J, with 9 bases in the middle. This CDR3 has 10 residues. Germline V CDR1 and CDR2: SNHLY, FYNNEI.

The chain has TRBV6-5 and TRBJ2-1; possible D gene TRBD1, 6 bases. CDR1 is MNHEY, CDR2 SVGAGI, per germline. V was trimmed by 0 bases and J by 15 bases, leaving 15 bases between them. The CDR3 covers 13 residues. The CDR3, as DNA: TGTGCCAGCAGTTACTCGTGGACAGATCGCTGGTTCTTC. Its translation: CASSYSWTDRWFF.

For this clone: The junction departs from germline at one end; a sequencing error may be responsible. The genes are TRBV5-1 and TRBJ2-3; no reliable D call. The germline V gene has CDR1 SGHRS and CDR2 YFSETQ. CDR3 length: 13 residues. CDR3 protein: CASSLGLRDTQYF. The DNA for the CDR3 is TGCGCCAGCAGTTTGGGTCTACGAGATACGCAGTATTTT.

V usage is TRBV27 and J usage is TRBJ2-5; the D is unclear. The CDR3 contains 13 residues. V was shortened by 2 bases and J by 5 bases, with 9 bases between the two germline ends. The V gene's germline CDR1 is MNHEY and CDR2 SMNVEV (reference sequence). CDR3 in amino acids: CASSLVDGETQYF. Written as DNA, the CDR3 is TGTGCCAGCAGTTTAGTGGACGGGGAGACCCAGTACTTC.

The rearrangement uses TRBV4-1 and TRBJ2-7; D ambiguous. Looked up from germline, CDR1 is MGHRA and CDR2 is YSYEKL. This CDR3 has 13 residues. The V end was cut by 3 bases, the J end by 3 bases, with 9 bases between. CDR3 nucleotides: TGCGCCAGCAGCCATCGTAGTGGCTACGAGCAGTACTTC. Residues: CASSHRSGYEQYF.

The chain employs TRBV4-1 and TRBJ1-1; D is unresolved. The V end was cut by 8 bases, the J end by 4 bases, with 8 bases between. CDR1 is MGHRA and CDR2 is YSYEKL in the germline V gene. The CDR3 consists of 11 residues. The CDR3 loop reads CASGWSTEAFF. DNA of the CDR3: TGCGCCAGCGGATGGTCCACTGAAGCTTTCTTT.

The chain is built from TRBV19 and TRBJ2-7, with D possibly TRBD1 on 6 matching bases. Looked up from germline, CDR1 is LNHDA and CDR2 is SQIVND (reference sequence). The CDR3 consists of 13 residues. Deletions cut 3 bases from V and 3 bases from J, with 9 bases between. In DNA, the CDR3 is TGTGCCAGTAGTATGAACAGGGACTACGAGCAGTACTTC. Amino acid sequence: CASSMNRDYEQYF.

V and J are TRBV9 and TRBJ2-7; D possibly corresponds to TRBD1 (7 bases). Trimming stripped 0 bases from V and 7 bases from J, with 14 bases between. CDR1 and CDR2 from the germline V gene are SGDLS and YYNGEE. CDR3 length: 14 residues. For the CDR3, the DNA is TGTGCCAGCAGCGTAGCTGGGGCAGGGGGGGAGCAGTACTTC. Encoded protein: CASSVAGAGGEQYF.

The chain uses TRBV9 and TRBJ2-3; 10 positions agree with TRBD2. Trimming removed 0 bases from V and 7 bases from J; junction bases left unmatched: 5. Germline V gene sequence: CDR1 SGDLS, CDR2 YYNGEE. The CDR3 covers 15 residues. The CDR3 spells CASSVGTSGMYTQYF. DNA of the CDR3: TGTGCCAGCAGCGTAGGGACTAGCGGCATGTATACGCAGTATTTT.

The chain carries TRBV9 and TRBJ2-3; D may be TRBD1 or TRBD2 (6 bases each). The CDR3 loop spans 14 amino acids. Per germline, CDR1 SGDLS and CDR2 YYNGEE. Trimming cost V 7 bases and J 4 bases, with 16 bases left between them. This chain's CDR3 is CASRDSWGPDTQYF. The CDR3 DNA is TGTGCCAGCCGGGACTCCTGGGGGCCAGATACGCAGTATTTT.